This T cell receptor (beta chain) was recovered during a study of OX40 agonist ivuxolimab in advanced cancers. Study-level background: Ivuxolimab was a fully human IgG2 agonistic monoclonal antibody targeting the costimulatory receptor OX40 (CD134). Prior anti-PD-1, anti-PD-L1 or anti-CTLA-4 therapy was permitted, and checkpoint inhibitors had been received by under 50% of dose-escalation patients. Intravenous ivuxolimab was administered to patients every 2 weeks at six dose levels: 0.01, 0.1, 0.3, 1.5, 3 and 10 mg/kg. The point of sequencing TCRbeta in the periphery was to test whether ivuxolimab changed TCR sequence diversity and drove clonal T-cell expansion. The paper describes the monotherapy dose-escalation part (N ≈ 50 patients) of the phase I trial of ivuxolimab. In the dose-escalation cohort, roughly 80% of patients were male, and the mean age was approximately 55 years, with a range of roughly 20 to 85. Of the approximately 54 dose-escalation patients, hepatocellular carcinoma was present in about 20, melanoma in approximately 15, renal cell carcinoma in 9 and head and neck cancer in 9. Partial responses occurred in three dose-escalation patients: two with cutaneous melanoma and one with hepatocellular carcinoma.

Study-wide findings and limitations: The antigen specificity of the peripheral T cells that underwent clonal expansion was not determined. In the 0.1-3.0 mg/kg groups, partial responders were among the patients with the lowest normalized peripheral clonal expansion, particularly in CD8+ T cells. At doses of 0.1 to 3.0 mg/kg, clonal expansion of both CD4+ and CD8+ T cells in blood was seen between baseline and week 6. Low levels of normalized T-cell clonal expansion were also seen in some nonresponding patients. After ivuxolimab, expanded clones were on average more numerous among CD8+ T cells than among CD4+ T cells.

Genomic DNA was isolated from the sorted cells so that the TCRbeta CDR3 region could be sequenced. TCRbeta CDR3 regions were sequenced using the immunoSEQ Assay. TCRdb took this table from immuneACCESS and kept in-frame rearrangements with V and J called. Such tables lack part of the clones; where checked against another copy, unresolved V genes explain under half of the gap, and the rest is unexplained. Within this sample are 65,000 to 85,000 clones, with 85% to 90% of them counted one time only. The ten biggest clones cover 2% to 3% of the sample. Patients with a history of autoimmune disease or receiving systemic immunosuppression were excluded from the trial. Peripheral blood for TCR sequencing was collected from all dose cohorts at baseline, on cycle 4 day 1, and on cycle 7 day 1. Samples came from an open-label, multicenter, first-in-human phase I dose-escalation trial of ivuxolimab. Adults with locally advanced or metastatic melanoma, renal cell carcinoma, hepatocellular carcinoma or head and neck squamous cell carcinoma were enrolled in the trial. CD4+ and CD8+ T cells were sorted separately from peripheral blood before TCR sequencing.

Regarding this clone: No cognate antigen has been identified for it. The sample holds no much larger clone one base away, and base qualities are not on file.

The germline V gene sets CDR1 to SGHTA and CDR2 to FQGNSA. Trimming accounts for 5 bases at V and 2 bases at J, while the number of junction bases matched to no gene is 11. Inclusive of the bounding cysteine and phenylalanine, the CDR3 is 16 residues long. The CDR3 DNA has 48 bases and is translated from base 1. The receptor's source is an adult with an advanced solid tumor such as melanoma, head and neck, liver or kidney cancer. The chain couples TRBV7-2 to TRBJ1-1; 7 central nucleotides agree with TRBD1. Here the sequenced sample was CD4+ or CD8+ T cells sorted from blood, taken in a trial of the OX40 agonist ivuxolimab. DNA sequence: TGTGCCAGCAGCCCATACATGGGACAGATAAACACTGAAGCTTTCTTT. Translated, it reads CASSPYMGQINTEAFF. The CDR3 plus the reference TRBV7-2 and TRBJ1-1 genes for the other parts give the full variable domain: GAGVSQSPSNKVTEKGKDVELRCDPISGHTALYWYRQSLGQGLEFLIYFQGNSAPDKSGLPSDRFSAERTGGSVSTLTIQRTQQEDSAVYLCASSPYMGQINTEAFFGQGTRLTVV.